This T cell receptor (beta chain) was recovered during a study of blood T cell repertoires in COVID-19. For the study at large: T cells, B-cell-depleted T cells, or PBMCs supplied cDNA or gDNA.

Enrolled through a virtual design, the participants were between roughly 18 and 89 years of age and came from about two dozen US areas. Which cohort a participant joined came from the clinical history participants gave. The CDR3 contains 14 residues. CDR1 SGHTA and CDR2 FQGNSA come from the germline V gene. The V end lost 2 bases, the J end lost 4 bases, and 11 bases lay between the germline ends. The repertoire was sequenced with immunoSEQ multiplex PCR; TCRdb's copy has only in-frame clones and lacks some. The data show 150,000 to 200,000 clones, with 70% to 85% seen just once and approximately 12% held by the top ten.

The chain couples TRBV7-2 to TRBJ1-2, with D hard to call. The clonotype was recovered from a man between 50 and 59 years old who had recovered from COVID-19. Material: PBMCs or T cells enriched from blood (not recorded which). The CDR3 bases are TGTGCCAGCAGCTTACTGGGAGACACCTATGGCTACACCTTC. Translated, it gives CASSLLGDTYGYTF.